The clone carrying this T cell receptor beta chain was counted only a few times. The antigen is undetermined. This record comes from a study of T-cell memory formation after mild COVID-19. After 5'RACE with constant-segment primers, TCR alpha and TCR beta cDNA libraries carrying sample barcodes and UMIs were obtained. TCRdb used MiXCR to reprocess the 5' RACE reads, holding one entry per CDR3 protein. Of 400,000 to 550,000 distinct CDR3 sequences in the sample, around a quarter were seen once. With 5 bases removed from V and 0 bases from J, the gap between germline ends came to 12 bases. Germline-derived CDR1 and CDR2 are SGHVS and FQNEAQ. The CDR3 runs 15 residues. Study-wide findings and caveats: Among contracting clones, CD4+ were mainly CM/EM and CD8+ enriched in EMRA. Whereas later expanders leaned CD4+, clones contracting day 15 to 85 showed a balanced CD4/CD8 makeup.

The TCR sequence derives from an adult woman who had mild COVID-19 (a few samples of this study predate the infection). Cell type and time point are not known. Material for sequencing was PBMCs or a T cell subset sorted from them (not recorded which). The chain recombines TRBV7-8 with TRBJ2-3; possibly TRBD1 for D (6 bases). CDR3 coding DNA: TGTGCCAGCAGCCAACAGGGATATAGCACAGATACGCAGTATTTT. Protein sequence: CASSQQGYSTDTQYF. Full variable domain (missing parts from reference TRBV7-8 and TRBJ2-3): GAGVSQSPRYKVAKRGQDVALRCDPISGHVSLFWYQQALGQGPEFLTYFQNEAQLDKSGLPSDRFFAERPEGSVSTLKIQRTQQEDSAVYLCASSQQGYSTDTQYFGPGTRLTVL.